This TCR beta chain was sequenced in a study of T cell responses to AZD1222 COVID-19 vaccine. Study-level findings and limits: Mostly white British, mostly female donors; authors suggested clonal diversity may be underestimated. Just a handful of AZD1222 recipients were seropositive at baseline.

The CDR3 contains 12 residues. Deletions cut 5 bases from V and 5 bases from J, with 8 bases between. From germline, CDR1 is MDHEN and CDR2 SYDVKM. The assay was immunoSEQ multiplex PCR, and TCRdb's table has in-frame clones only and misses some. Among 200,000 to 250,000 clones listed, 90% to 95% were seen once. Notes on this clone: What it recognizes is unknown.

The chain has TRBV28 and TRBJ2-3; the D gene is possibly TRBD2 (5 bases). The receptor's source is an adult who received the MenACWY meningococcal vaccine as a control. The input for sequencing was peripheral blood, taken 28 days after the second dose of the MenACWY control vaccine. The CDR3 nucleotides are TGTGCCAGCAGTCCCGGGGTAGATACGCAGTATTTT. Translated, it gives CASSPGVDTQYF.